This T cell receptor beta chain is drawn from a study of Graves' ophthalmopathy and Graves' hyperthyroidism. From RNA, the CDR3 regions of TCR beta chains were amplified and sequenced. Amplification began with first-round RT-PCR using HTBI primers, then second-round multiplex PCR was performed. TCRdb re-called the multiplex PCR reads with MiXCR, one entry per CDR3 protein. The table records 650,000 to 900,000 distinct CDR3 sequences, 40% of them present only once. Each donor who had ophthalmopathy showed moderate-to-severe activity, a CAS of ≥3, a NOSPECS of ≥4, and a duration under 3 months. This clonotype originated in an adult man with Graves' ophthalmopathy. The sequencing sample was made of peripheral blood.

The CDR3 nucleotides are TGCAGCGTTGTGTCTGGGGTGGGCGAAAAACTGTTTTTT. Protein sequence: CSVVSGVGEKLFF. The chain combines TRBV29-1 with TRBJ1-4; no reliable D call. The germline V gene encodes CDR1 SQVTM and CDR2 ANQGSEA. Trimming cost V 4 bases and J 8 bases, with 14 bases left between them. The CDR3 sequence is 13 residues long. Using reference TRBV29-1 and TRBJ1-4 for the parts outside the CDR3, the full variable domain is SAVISQKPSRDICQRGTSLTIQCQVDSQVTMMFWYRQQPGQSLTLIATANQGSEATYESGFVIDKFPISRPNLTFSTLTVSNMSPEDSSIYLCSVVSGVGEKLFFGSGTQLSVL.